Listed here are 22 T cell receptor beta chains from one sample, sequenced in a study of blood T cell repertoires in COVID-19. The repertoire was sequenced with immunoSEQ multiplex PCR; TCRdb's copy has only in-frame clones and lacks some. Here the sample spans under 80,000 clones, about nine tenths being singletons. The sample was peripheral blood. Every receptor here comes from a human donor in a cohort sampled during active COVID-19.

CDR3 protein: CASSLSGQGGSPLHF. The CDR3 bases are TGCGCCAGCAGCTTGTCCGGACAGGGCGGTTCACCCCTCCACTTT. The chain couples TRBV5-1 to TRBJ1-6, with 8 bases fitting TRBD1. The CDR3 contains 15 residues. Germline lookup yields CDR1 SGHRS and CDR2 YFSETQ. V was clipped by 1 base and J by 9 bases; unmatched bases: 6.

The chain couples TRBV6-6 to TRBJ2-2; no firm D call. Trimming took 4 bases from V and 3 from J, leaving 12 bases between them. The CDR3 totals 15 residues. The germline CDR1 and CDR2 sequences are MNHNY and SVGAGI (reference sequence). CDR3 protein: CASSWLGPDTGELFF. DNA of the CDR3: TGTGCCAGCAGTTGGCTAGGCCCCGACACCGGGGAGCTGTTTTTT.

This clone showed up just once. This rearrangement joins TRBV9 to TRBJ2-1, with TRBD2 matching over 8 bases. Germline V gene data show CDR1 as SGDLS and CDR2 as YYNGEE. CDR3 size: 15 residues. Germline trimming cut 3 bases from V and 6 bases from J; bases unmatched to any gene: 8. The DNA for the CDR3 is TGTGCCAGCAGCGCGAGCGGGAGCCCAAGCAATGAGCAGTTCTTC. Protein sequence: CASSASGSPSNEQFF. Using reference TRBV9 and TRBJ2-1 for the parts outside the CDR3, the full variable domain is DSGVTQTPKHLITATGQRVTLRCSPRSGDLSVYWYQQSLDQGLQFLIQYYNGEERAKGNILERFSAQQFPDLHSELNLSSLELGDSALYFCASSASGSPSNEQFFGPGTRLTVL.

V is TRBV30 and J is TRBJ1-3; 7 nucleotides agree with TRBD1. The CDR3 totals 14 residues. Germline V gene lookup returns CDR1 GTSNPN and CDR2 SVGIG (reference sequence). The junction had 3 bases not matched to a gene; V was cut back by 4 bases and J by 0 bases. The CDR3 loop is CAWKTGFSGNTIYF. The DNA for the CDR3 is TGTGCCTGGAAGACAGGGTTCTCTGGAAACACCATATATTTT.

The gene calls are TRBV7-6 and TRBJ2-7; TRBD2 is a possible D gene (6 bases). The length of the CDR3 is 16 residues. The germline CDR1 and CDR2 sequences are SGHVS and FNYEAQ. V was pared by 4 bases and J by 2 bases, with 18 bases between. The CDR3, as DNA: TGTGCCAGCAGCTCAGCAGGAGGGGCTAGGACCTACGAGCAGTACTTC. This gives the protein CASSSAGGARTYEQYF.

This clone turned up a few times. The chain carries TRBV5-6 and TRBJ1-5, with a possible D match to TRBD1 (5 bases). CDR1 and CDR2 from the germline V gene are SGHDT and YYEEEE. V lost 4 bases to trimming and J lost 3 bases, with 11 bases between them. This CDR3 is built from 14 residues. The CDR3: CASSPGGNNQPQHF. The CDR3 DNA is TGTGCCAGCAGCCCCGGGGGGAACAATCAGCCCCAGCATTTT.

J is TRBJ1-1 and V is TRBV3-1 (or the pseudogene TRBV3-2); D remains ambiguous. The CDR3 is 11 amino acids. The germline gives CDR1 LGHDT, CDR2 YNNKEL (reference sequence). V lost 5 bases, J lost 7 bases, and 8 bases lay in between. This chain's CDR3 is CASSSLVEAFF. As DNA, the CDR3 is TGTGCCAGCAGCTCCCTTGTTGAAGCTTTCTTT.

The chain employs TRBV7-9 and TRBJ1-6; D is undetermined. Deletions cut 1 base from V and 6 bases from J, with 7 bases between. The CDR3 length is 14 residues. Germline V gene sequence: CDR1 SEHNR, CDR2 FQNEAQ (reference sequence). CDR3 protein: CASSLEQPNSPLHF. CDR3 DNA sequence: TGTGCCAGCAGCTTAGAACAGCCTAATTCACCCCTCCACTTT.

The V call is TRBV7-2, the J call TRBJ2-1; D is undetermined. Deletions cut 5 bases from V and 8 bases from J, with 13 bases between. Germline CDR1 and CDR2: SGHTA and FQGNSA. This CDR3 spans 13 amino acids. CDR3 in amino acids: CASSPLSMDEQFF. The CDR3 DNA reads TGTGCCAGCAGCCCCCTTTCTATGGATGAGCAGTTCTTC.

The chain is built from TRBV11-1 and TRBJ2-1, with a weak D call TRBD1 (6 bases). Trimming shortened V by 7 bases and J by 7 bases, and 20 bases separated the two germline ends. Germline values: CDR1 SGHAT, CDR2 FQDESV (reference sequence). The CDR3 is made up of 15 amino acids. CDR3 DNA sequence: TGTGCCAGCAACCTCGGACAGTCTTTTTTGAATGAGCAGTTCTTC. Its protein is CASNLGQSFLNEQFF.

This clone showed up just a few times. The chain employs TRBV10-3 and TRBJ1-5; D not certain. V lost 6 bases, J lost 7 bases, and 10 bases lay in between. CDR3 length: 12 residues. The germline CDR1 and CDR2 sequences are ENHRY and SYGVKD. CDR3 bases: TGTGCCATCAGCGAACATAAGCAGCCCCAGCATTTT. Translating it yields CAISEHKQPQHF.

This chain links TRBV4-1 with TRBJ2-3; 7 nucleotides line up with TRBD2. The germline gives CDR1 MGHRA, CDR2 YSYEKL. The CDR3 sequence is 18 residues long. V lost 1 base to trimming and J lost 0 bases; unmatched junction nucleotides: 10. The CDR3 bases are TGCGCCAGCAGCCAAGGTGCGAGAGCGGGGACTAGCACAGATACGCAGTATTTT. This encodes CASSQGARAGTSTDTQYF.

The J gene is TRBJ2-7, the V gene TRBV13; a weak D match, TRBD2 (6 bases). There are 14 residues in the CDR3. Per germline, CDR1 PRHDT and CDR2 FYEKMQ (reference sequence). V was shortened by 5 bases and J by 6 bases, with 17 bases between the two germline ends. This CDR3 reads CASSPGGSIAEQYF. CDR3 DNA sequence: TGTGCCAGCAGCCCTGGAGGGTCTATTGCCGAGCAGTACTTC.

The genes are TRBV5-6 and TRBJ2-6, with 11 bases identical to TRBD2. V shed 5 bases and J 0 bases; nucleotides not matched to a gene: 4. The CDR3 length is 17 residues. CDR1 is SGHDT, CDR2 YYEEEE, per germline. The CDR3: CASSLAGGNSGANVLTF. CDR3 nucleotide sequence: TGTGCCAGCAGTTTAGCGGGAGGGAACTCTGGGGCCAACGTCCTGACTTTC.

The rearrangement links TRBV29-1 to TRBJ2-7, with D maybe TRBD1 (6 bases). This CDR3 is 13 amino acids long. Trimming took off 3 bases at V and 3 bases at J, with 12 bases between the two ends. The germline gives CDR1 SQVTM, CDR2 ANQGSEA. The CDR3 DNA reads as TGCAGCGTTGATAGGGGGACCAACTACGAGCAGTACTTC. Protein sequence: CSVDRGTNYEQYF.

V is TRBV5-6 and J is TRBJ1-2; TRBD1 matches 7 bases. Germline-derived CDR1 and CDR2 are SGHDT and YYEEEE. V gave up 4 bases and J gave up 4 bases; unmatched junction bases: 4. This CDR3 region has 13 residues. This CDR3 is CASSPQGGYGYTF. DNA for the CDR3: TGTGCCAGCAGCCCGCAGGGGGGCTATGGCTACACCTTC.

The chain joins TRBV19 to TRBJ2-7; tentative D call: TRBD2 (6 bases). This CDR3 comprises 14 residues. Germline CDR1 is LNHDA and CDR2 is SQIVND (reference sequence). Trimming left V 4 bases short and J 3 bases short, with 13 bases between. CDR3: CASSTTSGGYEQYF. CDR3 nucleotides: TGTGCCAGTAGTACTACCTCCGGGGGCTACGAGCAGTACTTC.

The V call is TRBV5-1, the J call TRBJ1-1, with D possibly being TRBD1 (6 bases). CDR1 and CDR2 from the germline V gene are SGHRS and YFSETQ. V gave up 0 bases and J gave up 1 base, with 13 bases separating them. The CDR3 loop spans 16 amino acids. CDR3 coding DNA: TGCGCCAGCAGCTTGGTCGGTGCAGGGGCGAACACTGAAGCTTTCTTT. It codes for CASSLVGAGANTEAFF.

The rearrangement joins TRBV5-6 to TRBJ1-1; D is unclear. Germline lookup yields CDR1 SGHDT and CDR2 YYEEEE. This CDR3 has 15 residues. Trimming left V 0 bases short and J 0 bases short, with 9 bases between. This CDR3 is CASSLGGGMNTEAFF. The CDR3 DNA follows: TGTGCCAGCAGCTTGGGGGGAGGGATGAACACTGAAGCTTTCTTT.

This chain links TRBV29-1 with TRBJ2-3, with TRBD1 matching 7 bases. This CDR3 is built from 13 residues. V shed 8 bases and J 2 bases; nucleotides not matched to a gene: 7. Germline V CDR1 and CDR2: SQVTM, ANQGSEA. The CDR3 DNA sequence: TGCAGCCTAAGAGACAGGGTCACAGATACGCAGTATTTT. This codes for CSLRDRVTDTQYF.

The V call is TRBV3-1 (or the pseudogene TRBV3-2), the J call TRBJ2-7; 12 nucleotides agree with TRBD2. The CDR3 spans 18 residues. Looked up from germline, CDR1 is LGHDT and CDR2 is YNNKEL (reference sequence). The V gene end was trimmed by 4 bases and the J gene end by 5 bases; junction bases not matched to a gene: 15. Written as DNA, the CDR3 is TGTGCCAGCAGCCCTCTCCTGGTGGCTAGCGGGGGGGCCCACGAGCAGTACTTC. Encoded protein: CASSPLLVASGGAHEQYF.

This chain connects TRBV5-6 to TRBJ1-2; D ambiguous. V lost 2 bases and J lost 2, with 16 bases in between. The CDR3 has 16 residues. CDR1 is SGHDT, CDR2 YYEEEE, per germline. The CDR3: CASSFGGLAGNYGYTF. CDR3 DNA: TGTGCCAGCAGCTTTGGAGGCCTGGCAGGCAACTATGGCTACACCTTC.